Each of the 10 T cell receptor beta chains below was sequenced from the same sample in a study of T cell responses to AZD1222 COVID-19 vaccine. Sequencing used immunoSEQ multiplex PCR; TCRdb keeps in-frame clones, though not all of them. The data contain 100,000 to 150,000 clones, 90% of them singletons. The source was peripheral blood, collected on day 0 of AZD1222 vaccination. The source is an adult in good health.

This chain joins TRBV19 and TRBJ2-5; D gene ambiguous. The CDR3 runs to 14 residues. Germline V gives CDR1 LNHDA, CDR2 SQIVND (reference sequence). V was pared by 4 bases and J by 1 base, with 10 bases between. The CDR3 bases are TGTGCCAGTAGTACCAGACAAGTCCAAGAGACCCAGTACTTC. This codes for CASSTRQVQETQYF. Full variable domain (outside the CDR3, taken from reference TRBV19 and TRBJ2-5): DGGITQSPKYLFRKEGQNVTLSCEQNLNHDAMYWYRQDPGQGLRLIYYSQIVNDFQKGDIAEGYSVSREKKESFPLTVTSAQKNPTAFYLCASSTRQVQETQYFGPGTRLLVL.

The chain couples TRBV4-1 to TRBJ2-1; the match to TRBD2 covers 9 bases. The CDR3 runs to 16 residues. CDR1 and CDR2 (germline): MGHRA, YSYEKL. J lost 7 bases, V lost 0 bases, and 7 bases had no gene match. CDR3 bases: TGCGCCAGCAGCCAAGAAACTAGCGGGCTTACGAATGAGCAGTTCTTC. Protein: CASSQETSGLTNEQFF.

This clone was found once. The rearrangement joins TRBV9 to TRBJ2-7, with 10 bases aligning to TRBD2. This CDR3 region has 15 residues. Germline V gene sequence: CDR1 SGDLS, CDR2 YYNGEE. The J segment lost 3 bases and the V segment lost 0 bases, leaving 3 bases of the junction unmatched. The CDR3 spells CASSVASGRLYEQYF. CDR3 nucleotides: TGTGCCAGCAGCGTAGCTAGCGGGAGACTCTACGAGCAGTACTTC.

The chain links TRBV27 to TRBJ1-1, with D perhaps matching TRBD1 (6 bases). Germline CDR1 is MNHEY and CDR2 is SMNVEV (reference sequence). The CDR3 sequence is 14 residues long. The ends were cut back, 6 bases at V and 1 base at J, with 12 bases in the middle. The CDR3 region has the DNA TGTGCCAGCAGACCCCAGGGGAGGAACACTGAAGCTTTCTTT. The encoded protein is CASRPQGRNTEAFF.

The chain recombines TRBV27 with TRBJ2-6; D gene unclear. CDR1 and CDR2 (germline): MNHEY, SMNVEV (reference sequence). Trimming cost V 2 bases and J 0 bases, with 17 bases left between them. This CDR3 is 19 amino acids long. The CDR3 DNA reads TGTGCCAGCAGTTTAGGATCCCTACCCCCATTCTCTGGGGCCAACGTCCTGACTTTC. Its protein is CASSLGSLPPFSGANVLTF.

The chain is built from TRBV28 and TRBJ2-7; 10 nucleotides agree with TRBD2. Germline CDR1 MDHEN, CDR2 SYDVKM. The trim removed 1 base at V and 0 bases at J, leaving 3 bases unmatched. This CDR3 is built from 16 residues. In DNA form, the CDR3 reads TGTGCCAGCAGTTTATCGGCTAGCGGGGGCTCCTACGAGCAGTACTTC. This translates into CASSLSASGGSYEQYF.

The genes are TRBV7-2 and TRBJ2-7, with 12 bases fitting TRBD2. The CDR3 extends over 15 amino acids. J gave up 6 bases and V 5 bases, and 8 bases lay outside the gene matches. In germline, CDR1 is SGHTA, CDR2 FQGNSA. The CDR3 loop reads CASSPTLAGGGEQYF. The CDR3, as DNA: TGTGCCAGCAGCCCTACACTAGCGGGAGGAGGCGAGCAGTACTTC. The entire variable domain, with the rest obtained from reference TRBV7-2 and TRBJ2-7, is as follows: GAGVSQSPSNKVTEKGKDVELRCDPISGHTALYWYRQSLGQGLEFLIYFQGNSAPDKSGLPSDRFSAERTGGSVSTLTIQRTQQEDSAVYLCASSPTLAGGGEQYFGPGTRLTVT.

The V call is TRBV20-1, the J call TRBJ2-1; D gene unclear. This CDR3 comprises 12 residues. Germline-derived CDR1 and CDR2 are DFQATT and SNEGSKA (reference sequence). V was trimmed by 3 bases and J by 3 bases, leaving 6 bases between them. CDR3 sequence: CSASPSYNEQFF. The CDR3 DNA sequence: TGCAGTGCTAGTCCTAGCTACAATGAGCAGTTCTTC.

The CDR3 DNA is TGTGCCACCACCATCGATAGGGGGACCGGAAACACCATATATTTT. It yields the protein CATTIDRGTGNTIYF. V gene TRBV15 combines with J gene TRBJ1-3; D might be TRBD1 (6 bases). Germline V lookup: CDR1 LNHNV, CDR2 YYDKDF (reference sequence). V lost 7 bases to trimming and J lost 4 bases, with 17 bases between them. The CDR3 length is 15 residues. Combining the CDR3 with reference TRBV15 and TRBJ1-3 gives the whole variable domain DAMVIQNPRYQVTQFGKPVTLSCSQTLNHNVMYWYQQKSSQAPKLLFHYYDKDFNNEADTPDNFQSRRPNTSFCFLDIRSPGLGDTAMYLCATTIDRGTGNTIYFGEGSWLTVV.

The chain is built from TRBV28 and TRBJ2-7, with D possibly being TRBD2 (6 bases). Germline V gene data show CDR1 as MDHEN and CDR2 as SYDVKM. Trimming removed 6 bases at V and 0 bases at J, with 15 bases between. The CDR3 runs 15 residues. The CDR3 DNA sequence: TGTGCCAGCAGACCGTTTGCGGGGAGCTCCTACGAGCAGTACTTC. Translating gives CASRPFAGSSYEQYF.